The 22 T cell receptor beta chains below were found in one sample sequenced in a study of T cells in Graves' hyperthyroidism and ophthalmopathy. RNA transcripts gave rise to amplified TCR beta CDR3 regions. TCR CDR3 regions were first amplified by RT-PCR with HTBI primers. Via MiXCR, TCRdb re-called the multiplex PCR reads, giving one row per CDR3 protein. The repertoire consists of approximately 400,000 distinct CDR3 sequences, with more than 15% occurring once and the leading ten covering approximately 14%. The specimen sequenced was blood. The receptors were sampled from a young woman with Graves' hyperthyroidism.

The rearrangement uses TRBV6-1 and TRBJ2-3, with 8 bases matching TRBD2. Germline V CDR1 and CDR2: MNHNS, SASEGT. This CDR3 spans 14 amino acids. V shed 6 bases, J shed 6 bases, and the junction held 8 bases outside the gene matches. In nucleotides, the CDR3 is TGTGCCAGCAGCCTGGGACTAGTTGGTGATACGCAGTATTTT. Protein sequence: CASSLGLVGDTQYF.

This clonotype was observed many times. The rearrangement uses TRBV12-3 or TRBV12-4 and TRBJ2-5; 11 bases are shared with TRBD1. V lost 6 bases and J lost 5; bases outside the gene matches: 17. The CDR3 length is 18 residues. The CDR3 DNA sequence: TGTGCCAGCAGCCCAAAGGGGTCGGGACAGGGGGTTCGGGAGACCCAGTACTTC. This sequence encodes CASSPKGSGQGVRETQYF.

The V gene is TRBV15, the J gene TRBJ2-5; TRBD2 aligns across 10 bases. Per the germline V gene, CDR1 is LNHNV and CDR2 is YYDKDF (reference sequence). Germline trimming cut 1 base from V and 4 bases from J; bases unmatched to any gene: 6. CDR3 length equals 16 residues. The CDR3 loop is CATSRGERGGVETQYF. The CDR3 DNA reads TGTGCCACCAGCAGAGGGGAGCGGGGGGGCGTAGAGACCCAGTACTTC.

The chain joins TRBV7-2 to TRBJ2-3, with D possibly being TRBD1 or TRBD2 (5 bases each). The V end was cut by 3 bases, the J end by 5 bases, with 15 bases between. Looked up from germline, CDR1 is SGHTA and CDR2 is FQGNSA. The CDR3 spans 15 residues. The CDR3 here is CASSFRGSQGDTQYF. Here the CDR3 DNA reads TGTGCCAGCAGCTTTCGGGGCTCTCAGGGAGATACGCAGTATTTT.

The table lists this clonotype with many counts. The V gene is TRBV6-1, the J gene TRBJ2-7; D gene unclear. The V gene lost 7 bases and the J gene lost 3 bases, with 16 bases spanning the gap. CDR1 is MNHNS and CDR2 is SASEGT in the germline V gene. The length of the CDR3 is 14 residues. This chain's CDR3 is CASTEWRRDYEQYF. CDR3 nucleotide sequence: TGTGCCAGCACCGAGTGGCGGAGAGACTACGAGCAGTACTTC.

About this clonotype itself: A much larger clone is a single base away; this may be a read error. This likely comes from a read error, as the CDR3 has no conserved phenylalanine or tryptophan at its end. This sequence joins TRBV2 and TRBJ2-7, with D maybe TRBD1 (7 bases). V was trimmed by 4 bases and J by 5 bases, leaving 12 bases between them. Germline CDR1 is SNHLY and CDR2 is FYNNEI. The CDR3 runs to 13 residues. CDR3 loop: CASSGVRGDEQYL. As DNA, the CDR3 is TGTGCCAGCAGTGGTGTCAGGGGGGACGAGCAGTACCTC.

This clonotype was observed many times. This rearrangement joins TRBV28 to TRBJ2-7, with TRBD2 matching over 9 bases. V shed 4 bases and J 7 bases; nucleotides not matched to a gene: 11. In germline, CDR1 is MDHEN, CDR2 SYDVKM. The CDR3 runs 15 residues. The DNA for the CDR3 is TGTGCCAGCAGTTCCTCCCCGGCGGGAGGGGAGGAGCAGTACTTC. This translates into CASSSSPAGGEEQYF.

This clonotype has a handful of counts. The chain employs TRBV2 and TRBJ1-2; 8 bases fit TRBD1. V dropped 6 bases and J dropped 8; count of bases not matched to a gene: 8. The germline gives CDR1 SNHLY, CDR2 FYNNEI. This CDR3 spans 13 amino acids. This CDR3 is CASRDRALGGYTF. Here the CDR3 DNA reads TGTGCCAGCAGGGACAGGGCTTTGGGGGGCTACACCTTC.

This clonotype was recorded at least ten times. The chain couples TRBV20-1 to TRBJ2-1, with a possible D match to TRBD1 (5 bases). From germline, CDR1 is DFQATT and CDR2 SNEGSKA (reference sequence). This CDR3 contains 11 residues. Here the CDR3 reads CRYDRNNEQFF. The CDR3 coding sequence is TGCAGGTACGACAGAAACAATGAGCAGTTCTTC.

The CDR3, as DNA: TGTGCCATCGGGGGTGAGGGGGAGACCCAGTACTTC. It codes for CAIGGEGETQYF. The gene calls are TRBV10-3 and TRBJ2-5; D may be TRBD1 or TRBD2 (5 bases each). Deletions cut 8 bases from V and 5 bases from J, with 12 bases between. The CDR3 loop spans 12 amino acids. CDR1 and CDR2 from the germline V gene are ENHRY and SYGVKD.

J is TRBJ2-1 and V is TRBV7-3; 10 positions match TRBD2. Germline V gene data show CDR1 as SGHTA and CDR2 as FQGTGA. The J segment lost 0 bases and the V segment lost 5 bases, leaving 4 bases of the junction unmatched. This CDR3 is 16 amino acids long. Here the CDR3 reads CASSPRTSGSYNEQFF. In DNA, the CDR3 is TGTGCCAGCAGCCCAAGGACTAGCGGCTCCTACAATGAGCAGTTCTTC.

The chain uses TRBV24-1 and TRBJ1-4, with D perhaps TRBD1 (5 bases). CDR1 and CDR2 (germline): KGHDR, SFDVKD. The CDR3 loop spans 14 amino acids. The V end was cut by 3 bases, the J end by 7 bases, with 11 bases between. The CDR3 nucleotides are TGTGCCACCAGTGATGGGGGTACGAGTGAAAAACTGTTTTTT. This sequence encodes CATSDGGTSEKLFF.

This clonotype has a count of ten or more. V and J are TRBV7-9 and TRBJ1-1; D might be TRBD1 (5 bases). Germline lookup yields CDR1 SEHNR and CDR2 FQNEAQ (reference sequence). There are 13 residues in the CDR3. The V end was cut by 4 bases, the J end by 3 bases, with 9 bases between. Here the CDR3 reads CASSWGLDTEAFF. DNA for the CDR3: TGTGCCAGCAGCTGGGGACTTGACACTGAAGCTTTCTTT.

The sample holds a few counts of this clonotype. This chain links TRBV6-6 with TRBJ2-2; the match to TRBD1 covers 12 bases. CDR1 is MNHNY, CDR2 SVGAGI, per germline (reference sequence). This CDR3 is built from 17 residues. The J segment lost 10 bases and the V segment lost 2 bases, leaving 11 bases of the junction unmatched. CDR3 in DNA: TGTGCCAGCAGTTACGAGAACCGGGACAGGGGGCTGATGGAGCTGTTTTTT. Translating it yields CASSYENRDRGLMELFF.

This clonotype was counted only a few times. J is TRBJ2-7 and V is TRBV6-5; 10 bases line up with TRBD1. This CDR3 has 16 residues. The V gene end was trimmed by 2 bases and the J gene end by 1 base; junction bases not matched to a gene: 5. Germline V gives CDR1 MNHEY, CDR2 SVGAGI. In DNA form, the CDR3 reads TGTGCCAGCAGTTACACCGGGACAGGGGTTTCCTACGAGCAGTACTTC. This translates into CASSYTGTGVSYEQYF.

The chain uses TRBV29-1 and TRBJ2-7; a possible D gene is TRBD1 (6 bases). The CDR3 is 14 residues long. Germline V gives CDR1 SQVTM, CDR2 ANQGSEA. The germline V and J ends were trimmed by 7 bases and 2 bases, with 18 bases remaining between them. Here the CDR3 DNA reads TGCAGCGGCGAACAGGGAAGGAGACCCTACGAGCAGTACTTC. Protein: CSGEQGRRPYEQYF.

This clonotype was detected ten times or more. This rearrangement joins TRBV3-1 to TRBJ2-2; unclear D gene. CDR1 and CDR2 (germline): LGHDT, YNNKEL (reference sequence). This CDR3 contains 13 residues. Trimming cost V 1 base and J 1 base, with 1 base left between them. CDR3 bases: TGTGCCAGCAGCCAAGGGAACACCGGGGAGCTGTTTTTT. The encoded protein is CASSQGNTGELFF.

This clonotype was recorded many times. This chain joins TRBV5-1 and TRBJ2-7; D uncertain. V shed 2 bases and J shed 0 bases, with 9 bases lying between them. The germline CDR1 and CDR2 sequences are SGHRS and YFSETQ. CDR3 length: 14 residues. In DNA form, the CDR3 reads TGCGCCAGCAGCTTCCTGCTGGGCTCCTACGAGCAGTACTTC. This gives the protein CASSFLLGSYEQYF.

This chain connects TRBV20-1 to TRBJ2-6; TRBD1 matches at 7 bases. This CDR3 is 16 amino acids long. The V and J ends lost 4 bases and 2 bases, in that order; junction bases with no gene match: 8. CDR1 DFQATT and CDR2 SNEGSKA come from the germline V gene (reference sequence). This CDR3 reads CSATRDSVTGANVLTF. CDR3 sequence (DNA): TGCAGTGCTACACGGGACAGTGTAACTGGGGCCAACGTCCTGACTTTC.

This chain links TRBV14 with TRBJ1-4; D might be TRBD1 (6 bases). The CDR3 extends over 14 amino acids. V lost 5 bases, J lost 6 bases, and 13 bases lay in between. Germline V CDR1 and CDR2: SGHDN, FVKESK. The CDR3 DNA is TGTGCCAGCAGCGCGGGGGCGCCCCATGAAAAACTGTTTTTT. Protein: CASSAGAPHEKLFF.

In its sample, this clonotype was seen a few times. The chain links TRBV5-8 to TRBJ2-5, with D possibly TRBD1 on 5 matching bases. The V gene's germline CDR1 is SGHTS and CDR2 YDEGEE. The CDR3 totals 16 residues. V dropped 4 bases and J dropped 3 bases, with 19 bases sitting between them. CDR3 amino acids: CASSLMDTPVEETQYF. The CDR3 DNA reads TGTGCCAGCAGCCTAATGGACACGCCTGTTGAAGAGACCCAGTACTTC.

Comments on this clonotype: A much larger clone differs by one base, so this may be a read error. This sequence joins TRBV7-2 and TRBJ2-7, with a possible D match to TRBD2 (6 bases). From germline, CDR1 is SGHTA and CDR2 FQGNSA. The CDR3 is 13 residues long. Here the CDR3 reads CASSLVAARERYF. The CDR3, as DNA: TGTGCCAGCAGCTTAGTCGCAGCCCGGGAGCGGTACTTC.